Sequencing of this T cell receptor beta chain was carried out in a study of T cell responses to AZD1222 COVID-19 vaccine. Germline CDR1 reads LNHDA; CDR2 reads SQIVND (reference sequence). The length of the CDR3 is 11 residues. V gave up 6 bases and J gave up 14 bases, with 11 bases separating them. Profiling relied on immunoSEQ multiplex PCR, and the TCRdb table lists in-frame clones only, not all of them. The sample lists some 87,000 clones; approximately 89% were seen once. The J gene is TRBJ1-6, the V gene TRBV19; no reliable D call. The sample consisted of peripheral blood, taken on day 0 of MenACWY control vaccination. The TCR comes from an adult in good health. The CDR3 nucleotides read TGTGCCAGTAGCCCTGGTAGGGCCCTCCACTTT. Translated: CASSPGRALHF.